This T cell receptor (beta chain) was retrieved from a study of T cells in Graves' hyperthyroidism and ophthalmopathy. Study overall: Blood was drawn when the patient was first diagnosed and still untreated.

The TCR beta CDR3 regions underwent amplification using RNA transcripts as the source. Using the HTBI primer set, a first-round RT-PCR was run on the TCR CDR3. MiXCR was run by TCRdb on the multiplex PCR reads, yielding one entry per CDR3 protein. The sample holds around 300,000 distinct CDR3 sequences; roughly 13% are singletons and the top ten take 7.9%. Notes on the study in general: The model forecast ophthalmopathy, anticipating it by a median about six months before onset. Clonotypes that were expanded in thyroid above 0.001 mostly appeared in blood too.

About this clonotype: The antigen is undetermined.

This CDR3 region has 15 residues. Looked up from germline, CDR1 is SGHNT and CDR2 is YYREEE (reference sequence). V lost 3 bases to trimming and J lost 5 bases, with 15 bases between them. Fresh peripheral blood, roughly 9.8 ml of it, supplied the PBMCs. V is TRBV5-4 and J is TRBJ2-1; D remains ambiguous. The sample comprised blood. The TCR sequence derives from a middle-aged woman with Graves' hyperthyroidism. DNA of the CDR3: TGTGCCAGCAGCTCCGCCGGGTCCAGCAACAATGAGCAGTTCTTC. It codes for CASSSAGSSNNEQFF.